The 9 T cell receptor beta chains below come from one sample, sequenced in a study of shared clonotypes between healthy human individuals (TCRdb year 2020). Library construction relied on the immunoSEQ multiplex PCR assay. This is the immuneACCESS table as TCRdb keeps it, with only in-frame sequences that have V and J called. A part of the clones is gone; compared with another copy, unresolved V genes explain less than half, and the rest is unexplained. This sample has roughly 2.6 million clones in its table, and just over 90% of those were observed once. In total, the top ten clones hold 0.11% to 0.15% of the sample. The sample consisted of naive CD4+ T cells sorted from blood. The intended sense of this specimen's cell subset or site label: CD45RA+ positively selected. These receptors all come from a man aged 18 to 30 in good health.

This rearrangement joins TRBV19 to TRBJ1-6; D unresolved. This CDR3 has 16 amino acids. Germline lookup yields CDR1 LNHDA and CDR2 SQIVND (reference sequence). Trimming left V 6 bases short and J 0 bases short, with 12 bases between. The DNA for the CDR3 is TGTGCCAGTAGCAACGGGGAAAGCTCCTATAATTCACCCCTCCACTTT. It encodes CASSNGESSYNSPLHF. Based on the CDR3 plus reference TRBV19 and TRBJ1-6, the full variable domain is DGGITQSPKYLFRKEGQNVTLSCEQNLNHDAMYWYRQDPGQGLRLIYYSQIVNDFQKGDIAEGYSVSREKKESFPLTVTSAQKNPTAFYLCASSNGESSYNSPLHFGNGTRLTVT.

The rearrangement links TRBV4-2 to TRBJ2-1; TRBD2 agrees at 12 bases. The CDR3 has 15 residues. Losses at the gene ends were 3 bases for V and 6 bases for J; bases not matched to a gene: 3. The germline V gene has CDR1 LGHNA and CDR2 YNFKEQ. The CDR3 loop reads CASSQSSGGANEQFF. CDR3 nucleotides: TGTGCCAGCAGCCAGTCTAGCGGGGGGGCCAATGAGCAGTTCTTC.

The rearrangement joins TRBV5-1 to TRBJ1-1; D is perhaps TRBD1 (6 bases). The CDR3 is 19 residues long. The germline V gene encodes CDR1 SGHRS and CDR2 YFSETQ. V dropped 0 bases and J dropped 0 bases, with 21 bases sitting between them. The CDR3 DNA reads TGCGCCAGCAGCTTGGGATGGGACACCCAAAAACCTATGAACACTGAAGCTTTCTTT. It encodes CASSLGWDTQKPMNTEAFF.

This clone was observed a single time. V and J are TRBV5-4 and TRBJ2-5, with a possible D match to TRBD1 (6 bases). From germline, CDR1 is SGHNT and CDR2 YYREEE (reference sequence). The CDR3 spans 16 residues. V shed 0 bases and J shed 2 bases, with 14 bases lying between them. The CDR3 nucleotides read TGTGCCAGCAGCTTGGGGTTGACAGGATTACAAGAGACCCAGTACTTC. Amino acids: CASSLGLTGLQETQYF.

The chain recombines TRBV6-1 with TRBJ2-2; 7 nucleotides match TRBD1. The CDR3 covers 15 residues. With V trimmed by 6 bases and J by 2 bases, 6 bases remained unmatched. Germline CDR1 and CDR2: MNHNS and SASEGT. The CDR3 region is CASRAQGVNTGELFF. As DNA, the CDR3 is TGTGCCAGCAGAGCCCAGGGGGTTAACACCGGGGAGCTGTTTTTT.

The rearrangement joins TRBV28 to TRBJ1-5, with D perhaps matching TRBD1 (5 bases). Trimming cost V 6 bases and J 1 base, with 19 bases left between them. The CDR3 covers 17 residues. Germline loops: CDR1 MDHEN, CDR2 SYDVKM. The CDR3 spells CASSPTGTLGSNQPQHF. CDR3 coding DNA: TGTGCCAGCAGCCCAACCGGGACCCTAGGGAGCAATCAGCCCCAGCATTTT.

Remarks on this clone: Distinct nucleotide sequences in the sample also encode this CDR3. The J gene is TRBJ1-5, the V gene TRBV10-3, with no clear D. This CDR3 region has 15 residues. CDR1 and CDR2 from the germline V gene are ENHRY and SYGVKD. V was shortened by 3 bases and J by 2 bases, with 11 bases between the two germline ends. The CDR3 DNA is TGTGCCATCAGTGAAGGAAGGGAGGGCAATCAGCCCCAGCATTTT. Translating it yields CAISEGREGNQPQHF.

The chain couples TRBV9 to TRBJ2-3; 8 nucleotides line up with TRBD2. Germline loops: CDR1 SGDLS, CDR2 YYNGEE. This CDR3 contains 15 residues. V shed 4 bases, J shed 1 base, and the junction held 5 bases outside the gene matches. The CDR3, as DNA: TGTGCCAGCAGCTCCTTACTAGCGGGCACAGATACGCAGTATTTT. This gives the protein CASSSLLAGTDTQYF.

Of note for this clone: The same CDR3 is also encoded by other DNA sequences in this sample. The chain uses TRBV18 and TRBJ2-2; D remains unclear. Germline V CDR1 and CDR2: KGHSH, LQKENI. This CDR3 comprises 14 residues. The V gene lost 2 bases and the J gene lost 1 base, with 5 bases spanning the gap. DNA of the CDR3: TGTGCCAGCTCACCAGGAGTGAACACCGGGGAGCTGTTTTTT. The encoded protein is CASSPGVNTGELFF. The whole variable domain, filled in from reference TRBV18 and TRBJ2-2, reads NAGVMQNPRHLVRRRGQEARLRCSPMKGHSHVYWYRQLPEEGLKFMVYLQKENIIDESGMPKERFSAEFPKEGPSILRIQQVVRGDSAAYFCASSPGVNTGELFFGEGSRLTVL.